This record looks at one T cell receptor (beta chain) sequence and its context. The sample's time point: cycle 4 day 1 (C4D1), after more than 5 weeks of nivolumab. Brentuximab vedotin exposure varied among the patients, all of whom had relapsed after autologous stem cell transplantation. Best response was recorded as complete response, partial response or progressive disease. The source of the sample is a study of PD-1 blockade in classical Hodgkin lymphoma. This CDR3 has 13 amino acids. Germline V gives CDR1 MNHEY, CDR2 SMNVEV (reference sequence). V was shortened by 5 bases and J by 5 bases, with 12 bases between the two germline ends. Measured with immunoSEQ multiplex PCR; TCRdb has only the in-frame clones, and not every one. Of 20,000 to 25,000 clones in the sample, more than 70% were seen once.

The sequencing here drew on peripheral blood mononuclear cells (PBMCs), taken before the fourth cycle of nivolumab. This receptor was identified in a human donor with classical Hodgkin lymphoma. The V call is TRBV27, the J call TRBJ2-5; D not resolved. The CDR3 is CASSPSHRETQYF. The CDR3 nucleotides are TGTGCCAGCAGTCCATCCCATCGGGAGACCCAGTACTTC.